This is a list of T cell receptor beta chains from one sample in a study of metastatic and nonmetastatic thyroid tumors. TCRdb recomputed clones from the PCR reads via MiXCR. Here the sample spans 20,000 to 25,000 clones, 20% to 25% being singletons. Sequencing input: tumor tissue. The receptor source for this set is a female donor with papillary thyroid cancer or a benign thyroid nodule (not recorded which). Some clones in this sample may be carry-over from other donors' samples. Each CDR3 is given with its conserved first and last residue. A D gene is named only where the DNA matches it firmly. Where a row states a size, it is once, few, many or the class of an expanded clone; other rows omit it.

J gene	clone size	D gene	V gene	CDR3 DNA	CDR3 protein
TRBJ1-6	medium-sized	TRBD1	TRBV28	TGTGCCAGCAGTTGGAGGGGGCCAGGGTCACCCCTCCACTTT	CASSWRGPGSPLHF
TRBJ2-3	many	.	TRBV5-6	TGTGCCAGCAGCTTTTCTCTAGCGCCTAGCACAGATACGCAGTATTTT	CASSFSLAPSTDTQYF
TRBJ1-4	many	.	TRBV28	TGTGCCAGCAGCTCGCCCGCATTTGAAAAACTGTTTTTT	CASSSPAFEKLFF
TRBJ1-2	many	.	TRBV12-3/TRBV12-4	TGTGCCACGGGGGGGCAAAGGGGCTACACCTTC	CATGGQRGYTF
TRBJ2-1	large	TRBD2	TRBV20-1	TGCAGTGCTAGAGATTACCTAGCGGGACTGGACAATGAGCAGTTCTTC	CSARDYLAGLDNEQFF
TRBJ2-1	.	TRBD2	TRBV20-1	TGCAGTCCGACTAGCGGCAGTCCCGATGAGCAGTTCTTC	CSPTSGSPDEQFF
TRBJ2-7	.	TRBD1	TRBV7-9	TGTGCCAGCAGCTTTGGACAGGGGGTTTACGAGCAGTACTTC	CASSFGQGVYEQYF
TRBJ1-5	many	TRBD1	TRBV20-1	TGCAGTGCTAAACAGGGGAGCGGACAGCCCCAGCATTTT	CSAKQGSGQPQHF
TRBJ2-3	.	TRBD2	TRBV6-1	TGTGCCAGCAGTGAAGCCGCAGCGGGAACAGATACGCAGTATTTT	CASSEAAAGTDTQYF
TRBJ2-7	few	TRBD2	TRBV6-1	TGTGCCAGCAGTGAAACTGGACTAGTTTACAGGTGGTTCGACGAGCAGTACTTC	CASSETGLVYRWFDEQYF
TRBJ2-2	few	TRBD1	TRBV6-1	TGTGCCAGCAGGGAGAGAACAGGGGCCGGGGAGCTGTTTTTT	CASRERTGAGELFF
TRBJ1-6	.	TRBD1	TRBV7-3	TGTGCCAGCAGCCGCGGAGTCCCGGGACAGGGTACACCCCTCCACTTT	CASSRGVPGQGTPLHF
TRBJ1-1	few	TRBD1	TRBV27	TGTGCCAGCAGTTTATCGCGGGGACAGGTGCCAACTGAAGCTTTCTTT	CASSLSRGQVPTEAFF
TRBJ1-4	few	TRBD1	TRBV11-2	TGTGCCAGCAGCCGAGGACAGGGGATTCGTGAAAAACTGTTTTTT	CASSRGQGIREKLFF
TRBJ1-3	few	TRBD1	TRBV5-1	TGCGCCAGCAGCCGGGACAGGGGCGTTGGAAACACCATATATTTT	CASSRDRGVGNTIYF
TRBJ2-7	.	TRBD2	TRBV27	TGTGCCAGCAGGGGGGGAGGGAGTGGGATCGAGCAGTACTTC	CASRGGGSGIEQYF
TRBJ2-1	.	TRBD2	TRBV3-1	TGTGCCAGCAGCCAAGAAAGGTCTAGCGGGAGCTCCTACAATGAGCAGTTCTTC	CASSQERSSGSSYNEQFF
TRBJ2-1	.	TRBD2	TRBV5-4	TGTGCCAGCAGCTCCCCGGGACTAGCGCAGAATGAGCAGTTCTTC	CASSSPGLAQNEQFF
TRBJ2-5	.	.	TRBV4-2	TGTGCCAGCAGCCATGCCGCGCGGGCTGGGGAGACCCAGTACTTC	CASSHAARAGETQYF
TRBJ2-3	.	.	TRBV20-1	TGCAGTGCTAGTAGCGGCGGTAGCACAGATACGCAGTATTTT	CSASSGGSTDTQYF
TRBJ2-5	many	.	TRBV7-9	TGTGCCAGCAGCCGTAATACATTAGACACCTCCCCCCAGTACTTC	CASSRNTLDTSPQYF
TRBJ1-1	.	.	TRBV5-6	TGTGCCAGCGGGTGGAACACTGAAGCTTTCTTT	CASGWNTEAFF
TRBJ2-7	many	TRBD2	TRBV29-1	TGCAGCGCCCGAGGACTAGCGCCTAACTACGAGCAGTACTTC	CSARGLAPNYEQYF
TRBJ2-7	few	TRBD2	TRBV7-2	TGTGCCAGCAGCTTAGCGTCTAGCGGGAGCTCCTACGAGCAGTACTTC	CASSLASSGSSYEQYF
TRBJ2-1	many	.	TRBV7-2	TGTGCCAGCAGCTCCCCGATCGGCAATGAGCAGTTCTTC	CASSSPIGNEQFF
TRBJ1-1	many	TRBD1	TRBV30	TGTGCCTGGAGGGAGACAGGGGACACTGAAGCTTTCTTT	CAWRETGDTEAFF
TRBJ2-1	many	.	TRBV7-9	TGTGCCAGCAGCTCGGGACCCCAGTCGTACAATGAGCAGTTCTTC	CASSSGPQSYNEQFF
TRBJ1-5	many	.	TRBV18	TGTGCCAGCTCAGCCACAGGGTTAAATCAGCCCCAGCATTTT	CASSATGLNQPQHF
TRBJ2-5	few	.	TRBV28	TGTGCCAGCAGTACAGGGTTTCTAGAGACCCAGTACTTC	CASSTGFLETQYF
TRBJ1-5	many	.	TRBV7-8	TGTGCCAGCAGCTTAGCGGGCAGCAATCAGCCCCAGCATTTT	CASSLAGSNQPQHF
TRBJ1-5	.	.	TRBV20-1	TGCAGTGCCATAATTGCAGGGTTTAGCAATCAGCCCCAGCATTTT	CSAIIAGFSNQPQHF
TRBJ2-7	few	.	TRBV6-1	TGTGCCAGCAGCGATCAAGTCGAGCAGTACTTC	CASSDQVEQYF
TRBJ1-3	.	.	TRBV12-3/TRBV12-4	TGTGCCAGCAGTGACCGGTCTGGCAGGGGAAACACCATATATTTT	CASSDRSGRGNTIYF
TRBJ1-2	medium-sized	TRBD1	TRBV2	TGTGCCAGCAGTGAAGTCCAGGGGGGTGGAGGCTACACCTTC	CASSEVQGGGGYTF
TRBJ2-7	.	.	TRBV9	TGTGCCAGCAGCGTATCTAGCAGCTCCTACGATCAGTACTTC	CASSVSSSSYDQYF
TRBJ2-7	.	.	TRBV11-2	TGTGCCAGCAGCTCATGGGCGGGGAGCGAGCAGTACTTC	CASSSWAGSEQYF
TRBJ2-2	few	.	TRBV28	TGTGCCATCATTAGGGTCGGGGAGCTGTTTTTT	CAIIRVGELFF
TRBJ2-7	many	TRBD2	TRBV20-1	TGCAGTACTAGTTCGGCTAGCGGCTACGAGCAGTACTTC	CSTSSASGYEQYF
TRBJ2-1	many	TRBD2	TRBV30	TGTGCCTGGAGTAGGGACGGGGGGGCCAATGAGCAGTTCTTC	CAWSRDGGANEQFF
TRBJ1-6	.	.	TRBV19	TGTGCCAGTAGTAGGGACAAAGGTGGTTCACCCCTCCACTTT	CASSRDKGGSPLHF
TRBJ2-7	medium-sized	.	TRBV15	TGTGCCACCAGAACCATAGCAGGGGACCCCTACGAGCAGTACTTC	CATRTIAGDPYEQYF
TRBJ2-3	many	.	TRBV29-1	TGCAGCGTTTGGGCCAGACCCTATACGCAGTATTTT	CSVWARPYTQYF
TRBJ2-7	.	TRBD2	TRBV3-1	TGTGCCAGCAGCCTTAGCGGGGGCCGGGGGGAGCAGTACTTC	CASSLSGGRGEQYF
TRBJ2-1	many	TRBD2	TRBV30	TGTGCCTGGAGCGGAAGCGGGAGGGCCCACAATGAGCAGTTCTTC	CAWSGSGRAHNEQFF
TRBJ2-7	few	.	TRBV6-5	TGTGCCAGCAGTTACTCGAGTCCAGGCTCCTACGAGCAGTACTTC	CASSYSSPGSYEQYF
TRBJ2-5	.	.	TRBV20-1	TGCAGTGCTAGAGATCCAGGGGCAGGTGGACCCCAAGAGACCCAGTACTTC	CSARDPGAGGPQETQYF
TRBJ1-2	few	TRBD1	TRBV10-2	TGCGCCACCAGCGAGAGGACAGGGCCGGACCAGAATGGCTACACCTTC	CATSERTGPDQNGYTF
TRBJ1-2	.	.	TRBV6-2/TRBV6-3	TGTGCCAGCAGTTACTCGAGGGGGAACTATGGCTACACCTTC	CASSYSRGNYGYTF
TRBJ1-4	.	TRBD1	TRBV2	TGTGCCAGCAGTGAGGGAACAGGGGGCACTGAAAAACTGTTTTTT	CASSEGTGGTEKLFF
TRBJ2-1	.	TRBD2	TRBV11-2	TGTGCCAGCAGCTTTTCAGCGGGAGGGGTTAGCTCCTACAATGAGCAGTTCTTC	CASSFSAGGVSSYNEQFF
TRBJ1-2	few	.	TRBV5-1	TGCGCCAGCAGCCCGGCGGGACCTACAAACTATGGCTACACCTTC	CASSPAGPTNYGYTF